The clone carrying this T cell receptor (beta chain) was recorded only once. Division of CD4+ cells produced a CD45RA+ naive subset and a CD45RA-negative memory subset. The sample comes from a study of shared clonotypes between healthy human individuals. Study background: A couple of women and a few men aged 18 to 49 made up the donors.

Using immunoSEQ multiplex PCR, the repertoire was profiled, and TCRdb retains in-frame clones only, with some absent. The top ten clones hold roughly 1.5% of a sample with roughly 1 million clones, about 75% of them seen once. Sequencing was done on a sample of memory CD4+ T cells sorted from blood. The subset here: CD45RA-negative fraction. The sequence was obtained from a man aged 18 to 30 in good health.

The CDR3 nucleotides are TGCGCCAGCAGCCGGGCCAACGGGGCGAGCGGGGAGCTGTTTTTT. Its protein product is CASSRANGASGELFF. The chain recombines TRBV5-1 with TRBJ2-2; D assignment may be TRBD1 or TRBD2 (5 bases each). The CDR3 runs to 15 residues. V was cut by 4 bases and J by 7 bases, with 17 bases left in between. Germline V CDR1 and CDR2: SGHRS, YFSETQ.